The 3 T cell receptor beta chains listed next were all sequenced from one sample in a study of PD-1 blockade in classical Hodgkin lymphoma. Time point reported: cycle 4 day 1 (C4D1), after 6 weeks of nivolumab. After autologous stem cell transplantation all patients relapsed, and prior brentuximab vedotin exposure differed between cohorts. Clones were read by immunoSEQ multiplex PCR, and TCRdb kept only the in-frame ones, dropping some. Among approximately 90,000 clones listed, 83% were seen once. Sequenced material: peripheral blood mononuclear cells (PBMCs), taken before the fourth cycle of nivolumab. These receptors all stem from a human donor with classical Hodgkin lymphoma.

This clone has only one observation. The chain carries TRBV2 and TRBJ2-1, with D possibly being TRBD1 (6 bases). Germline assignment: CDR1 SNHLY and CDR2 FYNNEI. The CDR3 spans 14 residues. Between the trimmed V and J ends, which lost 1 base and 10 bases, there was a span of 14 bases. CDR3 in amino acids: CASSEVVSQGEQFF. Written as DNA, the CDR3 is TGTGCCAGCAGTGAAGTCGTCTCGCAGGGGGAGCAGTTCTTC.

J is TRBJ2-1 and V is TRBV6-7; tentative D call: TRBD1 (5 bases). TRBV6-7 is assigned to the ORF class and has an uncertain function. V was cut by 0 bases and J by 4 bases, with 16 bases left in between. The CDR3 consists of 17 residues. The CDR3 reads CASSYSIAGPGYNEQFF. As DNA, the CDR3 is TGTGCCAGCAGTTACTCGATTGCAGGGCCGGGTTACAATGAGCAGTTCTTC.

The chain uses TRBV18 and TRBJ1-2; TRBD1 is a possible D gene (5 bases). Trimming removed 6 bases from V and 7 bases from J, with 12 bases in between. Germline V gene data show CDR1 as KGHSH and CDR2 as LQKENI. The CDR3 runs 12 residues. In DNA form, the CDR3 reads TGTGCCAGCTCCATGGGGGAACGTGGCTACACCTTC. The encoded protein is CASSMGERGYTF.